This T cell receptor beta chain was observed in a study of post-analysis software for immune sequencing data. Sequencing libraries made from TCR beta cDNA carried unique molecular identifiers. TCRdb ran MiXCR on the PCR reads and lists one entry per CDR3 protein. The sample has more than 450,000 distinct CDR3 sequences; roughly 34% are singletons. Sequenced material: blood. The sequence was collected from a girl aged 2 to 17 with multiple sclerosis.

The CDR3 here is CASSQGQPYNSPLHF. CDR3 coding DNA: TGTGCCAGCAGCCAGGGACAGCCCTATAATTCACCCCTCCACTTT. The chain employs TRBV7-8 and TRBJ1-6; TRBD1 matches at 7 bases. CDR1 SGHVS and CDR2 FQNEAQ come from the germline V gene. The CDR3 runs 15 residues. V was clipped by 5 bases and J by 2 bases; unmatched bases: 3.